A single sample gave rise to the 2 T cell receptor beta chains below, sequenced in a study of T cells in narcolepsy. Clones were read by immunoSEQ multiplex PCR, and TCRdb kept only the in-frame ones, dropping some. The repertoire holds under 40,000 clones, with around 83% as singletons. The sample taken for sequencing was memory (CD45RA-) CD4+ T cells from blood. The receptors come from a human donor in good health.

With regard to this clone: One junction end does not reproduce the germline sequence, and a read error may be involved. The chain links TRBV5-1 to TRBJ1-2; D unresolved. The CDR3 length is 15 residues. Germline CDR1 and CDR2: SGHRS and YFSETQ. The CDR3 DNA reads as TGCGCCAGCGGCTTTTCCCGGGGTCCTAACTATGGCTACACCTTC. It translates to CASGFSRGPNYGYTF.

The chain uses TRBV18 and TRBJ2-1; tentatively, D is TRBD2 (5 bases). The CDR3 consists of 13 residues. Deletions cut 2 bases from V and 5 bases from J, with 7 bases between. Per germline, CDR1 KGHSH and CDR2 LQKENI. CDR3 loop: CASSPGLNNEQFF. The DNA for the CDR3 is TGTGCCAGCTCACCAGGACTGAACAATGAGCAGTTCTTC.